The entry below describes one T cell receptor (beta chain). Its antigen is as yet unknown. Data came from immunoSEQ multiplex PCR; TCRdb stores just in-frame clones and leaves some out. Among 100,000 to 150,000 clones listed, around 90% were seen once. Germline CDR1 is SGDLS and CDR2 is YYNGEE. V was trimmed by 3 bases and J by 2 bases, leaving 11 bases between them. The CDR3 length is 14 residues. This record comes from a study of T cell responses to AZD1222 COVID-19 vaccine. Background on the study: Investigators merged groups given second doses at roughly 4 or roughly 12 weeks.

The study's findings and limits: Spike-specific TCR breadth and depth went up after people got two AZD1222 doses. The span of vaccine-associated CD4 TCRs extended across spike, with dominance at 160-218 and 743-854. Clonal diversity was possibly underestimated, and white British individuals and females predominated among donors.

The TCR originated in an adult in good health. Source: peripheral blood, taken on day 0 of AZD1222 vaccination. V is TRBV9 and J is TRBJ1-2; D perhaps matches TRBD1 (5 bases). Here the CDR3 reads CASSEMGVNYGYTF. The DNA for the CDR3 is TGTGCCAGCAGCGAAATGGGGGTAAACTATGGCTACACCTTC.